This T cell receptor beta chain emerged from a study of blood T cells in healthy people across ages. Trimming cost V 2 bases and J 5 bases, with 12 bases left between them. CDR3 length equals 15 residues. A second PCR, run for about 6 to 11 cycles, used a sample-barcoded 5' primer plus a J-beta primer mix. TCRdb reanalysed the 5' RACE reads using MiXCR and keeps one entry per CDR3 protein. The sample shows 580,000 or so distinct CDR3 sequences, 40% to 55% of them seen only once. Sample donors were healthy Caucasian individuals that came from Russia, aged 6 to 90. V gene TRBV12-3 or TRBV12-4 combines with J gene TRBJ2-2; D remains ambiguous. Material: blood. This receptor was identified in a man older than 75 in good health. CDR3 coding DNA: TGTGCCAGCAGTTTATATGTGGGTGCAACCGGGGAGCTGTTTTTT. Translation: CASSLYVGATGELFF.